The clone carrying this T cell receptor beta chain was seen once. The sample is drawn from a study of blood T cell repertoires in COVID-19. Study summary: COVID-19 samples, acute and convalescent, were from the United States, Italy and Spain. T cells, B-cell-depleted T cells, or PBMCs provided the cDNA or gDNA that served as material.

Authors' processing steps: Estimation of nucleated cell counts relied on the amplification of reference gene primers. The protocol was immunoSEQ multiplex PCR, while the TCRdb copy is restricted to in-frame clones and leaves out a portion. V, J and clone size reflect that table, while D and trimming were determined from the DNA. The sample lists 340,000 or so clones, around 86% occurring once. The CDR3 has 15 residues. CDR1 is ENHRY, CDR2 SYGVKD, per germline. V gave up 3 bases and J gave up 0 bases, with 12 bases separating them. The sequence was collected from a man between 50 and 59 years old with active or convalescent COVID-19. The chain joins TRBV10-3 to TRBJ2-7; D not resolved. The specimen was peripheral blood. The CDR3 region is CAISDGQDSSYEQYF. As DNA, the CDR3 is TGTGCCATCAGTGATGGGCAGGATAGCTCCTACGAGCAGTACTTC.